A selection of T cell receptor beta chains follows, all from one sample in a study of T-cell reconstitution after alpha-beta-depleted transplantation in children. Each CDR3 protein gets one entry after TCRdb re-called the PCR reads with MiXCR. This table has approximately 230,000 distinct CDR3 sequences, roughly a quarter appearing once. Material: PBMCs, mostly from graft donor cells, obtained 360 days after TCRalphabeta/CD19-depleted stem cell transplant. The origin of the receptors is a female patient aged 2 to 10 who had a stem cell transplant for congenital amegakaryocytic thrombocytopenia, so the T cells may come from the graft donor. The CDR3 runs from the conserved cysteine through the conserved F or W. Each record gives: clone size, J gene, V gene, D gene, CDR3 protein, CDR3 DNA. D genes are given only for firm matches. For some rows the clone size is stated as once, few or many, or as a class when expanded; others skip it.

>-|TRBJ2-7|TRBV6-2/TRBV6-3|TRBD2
CASAGTSANEQYF
TGTGCCAGCGCCGGGACTAGTGCTAACGAGCAGTACTTC
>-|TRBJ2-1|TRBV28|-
CATRTGTLLYNEQFF
TGTGCCACCCGTACCGGGACTCTTTTATACAATGAGCAGTTCTTC
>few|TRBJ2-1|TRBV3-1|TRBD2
CASSPSGLAGYNEQFF
TGTGCCAGCAGCCCGTCGGGACTAGCGGGGTATAATGAGCAGTTCTTC
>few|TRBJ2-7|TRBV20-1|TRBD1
CSASWTGVAYEQYF
TGCAGTGCTAGCTGGACAGGGGTTGCCTACGAGCAGTACTTC
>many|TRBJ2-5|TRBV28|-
CASSLDPGGRAKETQYF
TGTGCCAGCAGTTTAGACCCAGGTGGCAGGGCGAAAGAGACCCAGTACTTC
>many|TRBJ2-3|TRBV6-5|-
CASSYSGLSDTQYF
TGTGCCAGCAGTTACTCTGGGCTCTCAGATACGCAGTATTTT
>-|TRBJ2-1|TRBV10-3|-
CAISDRRGGSNEQFF
TGTGCCATCAGTGATAGGAGGGGGGGCTCGAATGAGCAGTTCTTC
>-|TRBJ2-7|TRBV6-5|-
CASSYGSPPPSYEQYF
TGTGCCAGCAGTTACGGTTCGCCTCCACCCAGCTACGAGCAGTACTTC
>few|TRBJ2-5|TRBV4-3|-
CASSQGGLVGETQYF
TGCGCCAGCAGCCAAGGGGGTTTGGTGGGAGAGACCCAGTACTTC
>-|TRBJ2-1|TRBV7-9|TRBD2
CASSLTSGKGDEQFF
TGTGCCAGCAGCTTAACCAGCGGGAAGGGCGATGAGCAGTTCTTC
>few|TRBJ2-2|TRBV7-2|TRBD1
CARQGAGTGELFF
TGTGCCAGACAGGGGGCAGGTACCGGGGAGCTGTTTTTT
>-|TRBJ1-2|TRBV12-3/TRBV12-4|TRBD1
CASSPETGGDYGYTF
TGTGCCAGCAGTCCCGAGACAGGGGGAGACTATGGCTACACCTTC
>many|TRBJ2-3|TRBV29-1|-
CSVEDAPSLTQYF
TGCAGCGTTGAAGATGCCCCTAGTTTGACGCAGTATTTT
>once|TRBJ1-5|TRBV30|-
CAWSQFSYQPQHF
TGTGCCTGGAGTCAGTTTTCGTATCAGCCCCAGCATTTT
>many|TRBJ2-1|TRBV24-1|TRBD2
CATSDKSGRVKYNEQFF
TGTGCCACCAGTGATAAAAGCGGGAGGGTTAAATACAATGAGCAGTTCTTC
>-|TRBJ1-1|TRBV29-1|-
CSAYRVATEAFF
TGCAGCGCATACAGGGTCGCCACTGAAGCTTTCTTT
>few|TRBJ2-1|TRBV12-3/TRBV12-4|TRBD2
CASSPLGLAPYNEQFF
TGTGCCAGCAGCCCCTTAGGACTAGCGCCTTACAATGAGCAGTTCTTC